The 31 T cell receptor beta chains below come from one sample, sequenced in a study of cytomegalovirus exposure and HLA in healthy donors. The primer mix had 60 Vbeta and 13 Jbeta primers. Sequenced by immunoSEQ multiplex PCR; TCRdb stores in-frame clones only, minus some. The sample gives under 300,000 clones, 70% to 90% of which show up once; 3.5% to 4% is in the top ten. The sequenced sample was PBMCs. The receptors were gathered from a man between 40 and 49 years old in good health and CMV-seropositive.

CDR3 sequence reads: CASSQGELALETQYF. CDR3 nucleotide sequence: TGTGCCAGCAGCCAGGGGGAACTAGCTTTGGAGACCCAGTACTTC. The rearrangement links TRBV7-9 to TRBJ2-5, with a weak D call TRBD1 (7 bases). V lost 5 bases and J 5 bases, leaving 18 bases between the germline ends. Germline V lookup: CDR1 SEHNR, CDR2 FQNEAQ (reference sequence). The CDR3 consists of 15 residues.

The chain is built from TRBV28 and TRBJ2-7; D unclear. The CDR3 sequence is 13 residues long. Germline CDR1 and CDR2: MDHEN and SYDVKM. The V end was cut by 6 bases, the J end by 0 bases, with 9 bases between. DNA for the CDR3: TGTGCCAGCAGGTCGCGGAGCTCCTACGAGCAGTACTTC. Its protein product is CASRSRSSYEQYF.

This rearrangement joins TRBV5-1 to TRBJ1-5, with 8 bases matching TRBD1. The CDR3 sequence is 14 residues long. Germline loops: CDR1 SGHRS, CDR2 YFSETQ. The V and J ends lost 3 bases and 7 bases, in that order; junction bases with no gene match: 6. CDR3 protein: CASSWGQVTQPQHF. For the CDR3, the DNA is TGCGCCAGCAGCTGGGGACAGGTCACGCAGCCCCAGCATTTT.

The genes are TRBV28 and TRBJ2-5, with 9 bases identical to TRBD1. CDR1 is MDHEN and CDR2 is SYDVKM in the germline V gene. After removal of 2 bases from V and 4 bases from J, the junction contained 8 bases not matched to a gene. This CDR3 is built from 16 residues. CDR3 nucleotide sequence: TGTGCCAGCAGTTTAGGCGGACAGGGGCGGAGAGAGACCCAGTACTTC. Residues: CASSLGGQGRRETQYF.

This chain uses TRBV5-1 with TRBJ2-1; 8 bases match TRBD1. The CDR3 extends over 14 amino acids. The junction had 8 bases not matched to a gene; V was cut back by 4 bases and J by 8 bases. Germline-derived CDR1 and CDR2 are SGHRS and YFSETQ. The DNA of the CDR3 is TGCGCCAGCAGCCGGGGACAGGCCCTCGATGAGCAGTTCTTC. Its translation is CASSRGQALDEQFF.

J is TRBJ2-6 and V is TRBV5-1; 8 nucleotides align to TRBD1. Germline V gene lookup returns CDR1 SGHRS and CDR2 YFSETQ. The CDR3 length is 15 residues. After removal of 4 bases from V and 2 bases from J, the junction contained 2 bases not matched to a gene. The CDR3 here is CASSPRGPGANVLTF. CDR3 nucleotide sequence: TGCGCCAGCAGCCCCAGGGGGCCTGGGGCCAACGTCCTGACTTTC.

J is TRBJ1-1 and V is TRBV30, with 7 positions matching TRBD1. The CDR3 is 18 residues long. V shed 0 bases and J 5 bases; nucleotides not matched to a gene: 18. CDR1 and CDR2 from the germline V gene are GTSNPN and SVGIG (reference sequence). CDR3 sequence: CAWSVRSRDRVWGTEAFF. The CDR3 DNA sequence: TGTGCCTGGAGTGTACGGAGCCGAGACAGGGTCTGGGGGACTGAAGCTTTCTTT.

The CDR3 DNA is TGTGCTAGTGGCTCCGACAGATTTGAGCAGTTCTTC. Translated: CASGSDRFEQFF. This chain connects TRBV12-5 to TRBJ2-1, with D maybe TRBD1 (5 bases). The CDR3 totals 12 residues. The V gene's germline CDR1 is LGHNT and CDR2 FRNRAP. Trimming left V 6 bases short and J 9 bases short, with 12 bases between.

The rearrangement uses TRBV7-9 and TRBJ2-7, with D possibly being TRBD1 (5 bases). Between the trimmed V and J ends, which lost 7 bases and 5 bases, there was a span of 24 bases. The CDR3 totals 16 residues. Germline assignment: CDR1 SEHNR and CDR2 FQNEAQ (reference sequence). CDR3 region: CASNLSGQGSSNEQYF. The CDR3 DNA sequence: TGTGCCAGCAACCTAAGTGGTCAGGGATCGAGCAACGAGCAGTACTTC.

V is TRBV2 and J is TRBJ2-3, with D unresolved. This CDR3 has 13 residues. Trimming removed 3 bases from V and 2 bases from J, with 6 bases in between. Per the germline V gene, CDR1 is SNHLY and CDR2 is FYNNEI. The CDR3 protein is CASSDGYTDTQYF. In nucleotides, the CDR3 is TGTGCCAGCAGTGACGGGTACACAGATACGCAGTATTTT.

The V call is TRBV4-2, the J call TRBJ2-7, with no clear D. This CDR3 is 14 amino acids long. V was pared by 1 base and J by 2 bases, with 9 bases between. The germline V gene has CDR1 LGHNA and CDR2 YNFKEQ. CDR3 DNA: TGTGCCAGCAGCCAAGGGAGCAGCACCTACGAGCAGTACTTC. Its translation: CASSQGSSTYEQYF.

This rearrangement joins TRBV30 to TRBJ1-2; a possible D gene is TRBD1 (5 bases). The CDR3 runs 14 residues. Looked up from germline, CDR1 is GTSNPN and CDR2 is SVGIG (reference sequence). V shed 3 bases and J shed 3 bases, with 14 bases lying between them. This CDR3 is CAWSSDSTDYGYTF. In DNA form, the CDR3 reads TGTGCCTGGAGCTCCGACAGTACGGACTATGGCTACACCTTC.

The CDR3 DNA is TGTGCCAGCAGTCCCCTTAGCTACTACAATGAGCAGTTCTTC. Protein sequence: CASSPLSYYNEQFF. The chain has TRBV28 and TRBJ2-1; D ambiguous. Trimming left V 5 bases short and J 3 bases short, with 11 bases between. Germline CDR1 reads MDHEN; CDR2 reads SYDVKM. The CDR3 totals 14 residues. Supplemented by reference TRBV28 and TRBJ2-1, the full variable domain reads DVKVTQSSRYLVKRTGEKVFLECVQDMDHENMFWYRQDPGLGLRLIYFSYDVKMKEKGDIPEGYSVSREKKERFSLILESASTNQTSMYLCASSPLSYYNEQFFGPGTRLTVL.

The chain uses TRBV5-6 and TRBJ2-3; TRBD1 agrees at 7 bases. Looked up from germline, CDR1 is SGHDT and CDR2 is YYEEEE. The trim removed 0 bases at V and 1 base at J, leaving 5 bases unmatched. The CDR3 extends over 16 amino acids. The CDR3 loop reads CASSLVDRWGTDTQYF. CDR3 DNA: TGTGCCAGCAGCTTGGTGGACAGGTGGGGCACAGATACGCAGTATTTT.

This CDR3 is CSVQRGTYGGELFF. CDR3 sequence (DNA): TGCAGCGTTCAGCGGGGGACGTACGGCGGGGAGCTGTTTTTT. This sequence joins TRBV29-1 and TRBJ2-2, with 8 positions matching TRBD2. Germline CDR1 is SQVTM and CDR2 is ANQGSEA. This CDR3 contains 14 residues. With 5 bases clipped from V and 7 bases from J, the junction kept 9 bases outside the gene matches.

The V and J genes are TRBV28 and TRBJ1-1; D gene ambiguous. Germline CDR1 and CDR2: MDHEN and SYDVKM. Trimming left V 2 bases short and J 1 base short, with 8 bases between. This CDR3 comprises 14 residues. The CDR3 coding sequence is TGTGCCAGCAGTTTACAGGCGGGGAACACTGAAGCTTTCTTT. It is translated as CASSLQAGNTEAFF. Combining the CDR3 with reference TRBV28 and TRBJ1-1 gives the whole variable domain DVKVTQSSRYLVKRTGEKVFLECVQDMDHENMFWYRQDPGLGLRLIYFSYDVKMKEKGDIPEGYSVSREKKERFSLILESASTNQTSMYLCASSLQAGNTEAFFGQGTRLTVV.

This clone appeared a few times. This chain links TRBV5-1 with TRBJ2-1; 8 nucleotides align to TRBD1. The trim removed 1 base at V and 7 bases at J, leaving 1 base unmatched. Germline-derived CDR1 and CDR2 are SGHRS and YFSETQ. The CDR3 is 13 amino acids. The CDR3 sequence is CASSLNRGNEQFF. The CDR3 nucleotides read TGCGCCAGCAGCTTGAACAGGGGGAATGAGCAGTTCTTC.

This clone was picked up a small number of times. The rearrangement uses TRBV10-3 and TRBJ2-1; unclear D gene. Looked up from germline, CDR1 is ENHRY and CDR2 is SYGVKD. The CDR3 has 12 residues. Trimming took 7 bases from V and 3 from J, leaving 7 bases between them. This CDR3 reads CAITQNYNEQFF. CDR3 sequence (DNA): TGTGCCATCACCCAGAACTACAATGAGCAGTTCTTC.

The chain uses TRBV7-2 and TRBJ2-5; weak D call: TRBD2 (5 bases). Germline V gives CDR1 SGHTA, CDR2 FQGNSA. The CDR3 consists of 15 residues. V was clipped by 2 bases and J by 7 bases, with 17 bases between them. The CDR3 DNA reads as TGTGCCAGCAGCTTAACCGCCGCCCTCGAGGGGACCCAGTACTTC. It encodes CASSLTAALEGTQYF. Looking up the rest from reference TRBV7-2 and TRBJ2-5 gives the full variable domain: GAGVSQSPSNKVTEKGKDVELRCDPISGHTALYWYRQSLGQGLEFLIYFQGNSAPDKSGLPSDRFSAERTGGSVSTLTIQRTQQEDSAVYLCASSLTAALEGTQYFGPGTRLLVL.

This chain uses TRBV4-3 with TRBJ2-1; TRBD2 matches at 10 bases. This CDR3 spans 17 amino acids. V gave up 3 bases and J gave up 8 bases; unmatched junction bases: 13. Germline V gives CDR1 LGHNA, CDR2 YSLEER. The CDR3, as DNA: TGCGCCAGCAGCCATACTGGGGCTAGCGGGAGAATCCATGAGCAGTTCTTC. Its translation: CASSHTGASGRIHEQFF.

The V and J genes are TRBV7-3 and TRBJ2-1; 7 nucleotides match TRBD2. This CDR3 contains 16 residues. V lost 5 bases, J lost 2 bases, and 9 bases stayed unmatched. CDR1 is SGHTA, CDR2 FQGTGA, per germline. CDR3 sequence: CASSTSGGSAYNEQFF. The CDR3, as DNA: TGTGCCAGCAGCACAAGTGGCGGGAGCGCCTACAATGAGCAGTTCTTC.

J is TRBJ1-5 and V is TRBV18; D is undetermined. The V gene's germline CDR1 is KGHSH and CDR2 LQKENI. The CDR3 runs to 13 residues. V lost 2 bases and J 4 bases, leaving 6 bases between the germline ends. The CDR3 nucleotides are TGTGCCAGCTCACCAGGAGGGAATCAGCCCCAGCATTTT. Translation: CASSPGGNQPQHF.

The V gene is TRBV19, the J gene TRBJ2-1, with D perhaps TRBD2 (5 bases). The CDR3 has 15 residues. Between the trimmed V and J ends, which lost 3 bases and 4 bases, there was a span of 13 bases. Germline V lookup: CDR1 LNHDA, CDR2 SQIVND (reference sequence). For the CDR3, the DNA is TGTGCCAGTAGTATGGATAAGCGGATTTACAATGAGCAGTTCTTC. Its protein is CASSMDKRIYNEQFF.

V is TRBV7-2 and J is TRBJ2-7; 8 bases match TRBD1. The CDR3 runs 14 residues. Germline V CDR1 and CDR2: SGHTA, FQGNSA. J lost 4 bases, V lost 5 bases, and 7 bases had no gene match. CDR3: CASSPPGGPYEQYF. CDR3 bases: TGTGCCAGCAGCCCCCCAGGGGGCCCTTACGAGCAGTACTTC.

The J gene is TRBJ2-1, the V gene TRBV6-4; D possibly corresponds to TRBD2 (6 bases). Germline CDR1 reads MRHNA; CDR2 reads SNTAGT. CDR3 length: 15 residues. The ends were cut back, 6 bases at V and 0 bases at J, with 12 bases in the middle. The DNA of the CDR3 is TGTGCCAGCAGAGCCGACGGGGGCTCCTACAATGAGCAGTTCTTC. It is translated as CASRADGGSYNEQFF.

V is TRBV28 and J is TRBJ1-1; 9 bases line up with TRBD1. V was clipped by 2 bases and J by 1 base; unmatched bases: 5. This CDR3 has 16 residues. The V gene's germline CDR1 is MDHEN and CDR2 SYDVKM. The DNA for the CDR3 is TGTGCCAGCAGTTTAGGGACAGGGAAGGGGAACACTGAAGCTTTCTTT. It encodes CASSLGTGKGNTEAFF.

This chain links TRBV28 with TRBJ2-4, with 10 bases that match TRBD2. The germline CDR1 and CDR2 sequences are MDHEN and SYDVKM. The length of the CDR3 is 14 residues. J gave up 6 bases and V 8 bases, and 7 bases lay outside the gene matches. The CDR3 DNA reads as TGTGCCAGCGCGAGCGGGAGGGCCGGAAACATTCAGTACTTC. Translating gives CASASGRAGNIQYF.

V is TRBV5-1 and J is TRBJ2-5; 10 bases match TRBD2. The length of the CDR3 is 14 residues. The trim removed 4 bases at V and 5 bases at J, leaving 5 bases unmatched. Looked up from germline, CDR1 is SGHRS and CDR2 is YFSETQ. CDR3 residues: CASSREAGGETQYF. Written as DNA, the CDR3 is TGCGCCAGCAGCCGAGAAGCGGGAGGGGAGACCCAGTACTTC.

This clone appeared once. This chain uses TRBV4-3 with TRBJ1-2; 10 positions match TRBD1. CDR1 and CDR2 (germline): LGHNA, YSLEER. J lost 3 bases, V lost 0 bases, and 4 bases had no gene match. This CDR3 region has 16 residues. The CDR3 region has the DNA TGCGCCAGCAGCCAAGAGCGGACAGGGGGTTACTATGGCTACACCTTC. Amino acids: CASSQERTGGYYGYTF.

The rearrangement joins TRBV25-1 to TRBJ2-2; no reliable D call. Germline V gene lookup returns CDR1 MGHDK and CDR2 SYGVNS. The CDR3 totals 15 residues. Trimming took off 4 bases at V and 2 bases at J, with 11 bases between the two ends. The CDR3 region is CASSGELTNTGELFF. The CDR3 DNA is TGTGCCAGCAGTGGCGAACTCACCAACACCGGGGAGCTGTTTTTT.

This chain links TRBV28 with TRBJ2-3; 8 nucleotides line up with TRBD1. This CDR3 region has 16 residues. Per the germline V gene, CDR1 is MDHEN and CDR2 is SYDVKM. V lost 8 bases to trimming and J lost 0 bases; unmatched junction nucleotides: 10. Here the CDR3 reads CASSTPGTGSTDTQYF. The CDR3 bases are TGTGCCAGCTCCACCCCCGGGACAGGAAGCACAGATACGCAGTATTTT.